A single sample is the source of the 10 T cell receptor beta chains below, sequenced in a study of PD-L1 blockade in urothelial cancer. Documented time point: peripheral blood 6 weeks after treatment start. Produced via immunoSEQ multiplex PCR; TCRdb's table is partial and in-frame only. The sample holds tens of thousands of clones, less than 95% seen once. Sample: PBMCs, taken around atezolizumab (anti-PD-L1) treatment. These receptors all come from a woman aged 80 or over with urothelial cancer.

This clone appeared a single time. The chain links TRBV7-9 to TRBJ2-7; the D gene is possibly TRBD1 (6 bases). V gave up 1 base and J gave up 2 bases, with 6 bases separating them. Germline CDR1 and CDR2: SEHNR and FQNEAQ (reference sequence). CDR3 length equals 13 residues. The CDR3 DNA is TGTGCCAGCAGCTTAGGGACAGCCTACGAGCAGTACTTC. This translates into CASSLGTAYEQYF.

This clone was detected only once. This CDR3 reads CASSSTGEWDEAFF. The CDR3 bases are TGCGCCAGCAGCTCCACAGGGGAATGGGATGAAGCTTTCTTT. The chain carries TRBV5-1 and TRBJ1-1, with 7 bases matching TRBD1. Germline CDR1 and CDR2: SGHRS and YFSETQ. After removal of 3 bases from V and 7 bases from J, the junction contained 9 bases not matched to a gene. The CDR3 is 14 amino acids.

The J gene is TRBJ2-3, the V gene TRBV7-3; perhaps TRBD2 as D (6 bases). In germline, CDR1 is SGHTA, CDR2 FQGTGA. This CDR3 is built from 13 residues. The germline V and J ends were trimmed by 9 bases and 7 bases, with 17 bases remaining between them. The CDR3, as DNA: TGTGCCAGTACTCCTGGGACTGGTAATACGCAGTATTTT. Translating it yields CASTPGTGNTQYF.

The chain couples TRBV6-5 to TRBJ2-5, with 13 positions matching TRBD2. The germline V gene has CDR1 MNHEY and CDR2 SVGAGI. J gave up 5 bases and V 7 bases, and 4 bases lay outside the gene matches. CDR3 size: 14 residues. CDR3 DNA sequence: TGTGCCAGCACCCGGACTAGCGGGAGTGAGACCCAGTACTTC. Translated: CASTRTSGSETQYF.

The chain combines TRBV5-4 with TRBJ1-1, with 8 bases identical to TRBD1. Unmatched junction bases numbered 6, after V lost 4 bases and J lost 4 bases. Germline V gene data show CDR1 as SGHNT and CDR2 as YYREEE (reference sequence). The CDR3 is 14 residues long. CDR3 nucleotides: TGTGCCAGCAGCCCAGGACAGGGACGCACTGAAGCTTTCTTT. The encoded protein is CASSPGQGRTEAFF.

This clone was seen a single time. This chain links TRBV14 with TRBJ2-1, with TRBD2 matching 9 bases. The junction had 9 bases not matched to a gene; V was cut back by 3 bases and J by 6 bases. The CDR3 is made up of 16 amino acids. In germline, CDR1 is SGHDN, CDR2 FVKESK. CDR3 sequence: CASSQLSLAGSNEQFF. In DNA form, the CDR3 reads TGTGCCAGCAGCCAGTTGAGCCTAGCGGGGTCCAATGAGCAGTTCTTC.

The rearrangement joins TRBV6-1 to TRBJ1-5; D is possibly TRBD1 (6 bases). V was cut by 9 bases and J by 8 bases, with 14 bases left in between. Germline lookup yields CDR1 MNHNS and CDR2 SASEGT. This CDR3 region has 12 residues. The CDR3 nucleotides read TGTGCCAGTCAGGGGCCCTTAAAGCCCCAGCATTTT. It is translated as CASQGPLKPQHF.

This chain links TRBV2 with TRBJ2-7; D may be TRBD1 (5 bases). The germline gives CDR1 SNHLY, CDR2 FYNNEI. The CDR3 has 15 amino acids. With 6 bases removed from V and 6 bases from J, the gap between germline ends came to 21 bases. CDR3 nucleotides: TGTGCCAGCAGGGCCCCACAGGTTTTGGTCCTCGAGCAGTACTTC. It codes for CASRAPQVLVLEQYF.

V usage is TRBV6-4 and J usage is TRBJ2-5; 8 bases match TRBD1. The CDR3 has 15 residues. Germline V lookup: CDR1 MRHNA, CDR2 SNTAGT. V lost 7 bases, J lost 5 bases, and 12 bases stayed unmatched. CDR3 amino acids: CASTHRDRFWETQYF. In nucleotides, the CDR3 is TGTGCCAGCACCCACCGGGACAGGTTTTGGGAGACCCAGTACTTC.

This sequence joins TRBV6-1 and TRBJ2-6; possibly TRBD1 for D (5 bases). The CDR3 covers 15 residues. V lost 7 bases and J lost 0, with 10 bases in between. The germline CDR1 and CDR2 sequences are MNHNS and SASEGT. The DNA for the CDR3 is TGTGCCAGCATAACAGGTAGCTCTGGGGCCAACGTCCTGACTTTC. As protein: CASITGSSGANVLTF.